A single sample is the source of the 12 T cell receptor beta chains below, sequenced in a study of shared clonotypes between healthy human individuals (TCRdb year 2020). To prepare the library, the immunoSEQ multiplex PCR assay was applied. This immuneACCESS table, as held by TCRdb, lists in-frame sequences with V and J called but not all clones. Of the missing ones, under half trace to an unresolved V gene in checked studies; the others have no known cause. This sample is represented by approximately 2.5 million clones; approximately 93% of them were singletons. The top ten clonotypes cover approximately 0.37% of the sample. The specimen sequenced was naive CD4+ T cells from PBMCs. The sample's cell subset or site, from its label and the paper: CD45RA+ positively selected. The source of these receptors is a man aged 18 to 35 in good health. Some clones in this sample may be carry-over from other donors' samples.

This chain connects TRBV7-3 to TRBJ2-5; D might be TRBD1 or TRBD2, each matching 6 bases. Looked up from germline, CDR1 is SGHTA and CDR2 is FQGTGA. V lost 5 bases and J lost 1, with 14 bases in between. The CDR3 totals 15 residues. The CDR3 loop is CASSPSGAVQETQYF. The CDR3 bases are TGTGCCAGCAGCCCCTCGGGGGCGGTCCAAGAGACCCAGTACTTC.

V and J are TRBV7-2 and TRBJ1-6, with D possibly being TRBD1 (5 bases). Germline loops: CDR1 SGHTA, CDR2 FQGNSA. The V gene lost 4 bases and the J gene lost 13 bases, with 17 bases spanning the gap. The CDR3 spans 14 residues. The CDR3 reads CASSSRQPVFPLHF. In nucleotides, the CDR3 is TGTGCCAGCAGCTCCAGACAGCCCGTCTTCCCCCTCCACTTT.

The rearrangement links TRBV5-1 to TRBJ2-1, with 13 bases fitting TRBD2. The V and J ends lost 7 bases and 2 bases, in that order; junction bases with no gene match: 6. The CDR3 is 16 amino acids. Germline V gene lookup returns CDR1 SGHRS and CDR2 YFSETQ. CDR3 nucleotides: TGCGCCAGCGGAACTAGCGGGAGGGCCGCCTACAATGAGCAGTTCTTC. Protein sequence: CASGTSGRAAYNEQFF.

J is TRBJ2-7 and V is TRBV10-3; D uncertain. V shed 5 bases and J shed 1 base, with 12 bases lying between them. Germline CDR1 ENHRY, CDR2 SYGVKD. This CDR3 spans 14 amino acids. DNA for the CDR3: TGTGCCATCAGTCGGTCTGCCGAATCCTACGAGCAGTACTTC. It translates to CAISRSAESYEQYF.

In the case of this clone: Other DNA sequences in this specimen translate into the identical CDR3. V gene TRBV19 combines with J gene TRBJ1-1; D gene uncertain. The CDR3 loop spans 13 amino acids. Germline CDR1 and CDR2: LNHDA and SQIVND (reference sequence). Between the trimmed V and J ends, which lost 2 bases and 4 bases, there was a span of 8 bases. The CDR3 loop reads CASSINRGTEAFF. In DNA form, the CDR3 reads TGTGCCAGTAGTATAAACAGAGGCACTGAAGCTTTCTTT.

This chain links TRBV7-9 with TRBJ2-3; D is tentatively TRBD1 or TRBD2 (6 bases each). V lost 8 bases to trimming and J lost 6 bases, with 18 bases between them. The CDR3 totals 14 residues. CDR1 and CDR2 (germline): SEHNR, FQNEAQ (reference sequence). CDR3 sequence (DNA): TGTGCCAGCCTAGTGGGGGGCGATTCCGATACGCAGTATTTT. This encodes CASLVGGDSDTQYF.

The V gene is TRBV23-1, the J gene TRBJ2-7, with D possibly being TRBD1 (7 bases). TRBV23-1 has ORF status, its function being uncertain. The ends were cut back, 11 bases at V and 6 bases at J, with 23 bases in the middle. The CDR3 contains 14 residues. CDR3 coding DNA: TGCGCCCCAGGTGGAGGGGGCGGGTTTGGCGAGCAGTACTTC. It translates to CAPGGGGGFGEQYF.

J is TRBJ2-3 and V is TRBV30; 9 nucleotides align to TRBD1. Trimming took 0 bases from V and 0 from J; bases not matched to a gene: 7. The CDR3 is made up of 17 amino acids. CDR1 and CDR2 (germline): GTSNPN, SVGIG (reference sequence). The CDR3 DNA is TGTGCCTGGAGTGTAGGTGTTGGGACAGGGAGCACAGATACGCAGTATTTT. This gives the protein CAWSVGVGTGSTDTQYF.

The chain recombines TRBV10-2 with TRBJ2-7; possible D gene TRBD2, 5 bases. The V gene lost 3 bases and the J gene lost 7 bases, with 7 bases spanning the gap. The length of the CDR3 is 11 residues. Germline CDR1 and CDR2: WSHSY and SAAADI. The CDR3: CASSESGEQYF. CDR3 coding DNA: TGCGCCAGCAGTGAATCGGGGGAGCAGTACTTC.

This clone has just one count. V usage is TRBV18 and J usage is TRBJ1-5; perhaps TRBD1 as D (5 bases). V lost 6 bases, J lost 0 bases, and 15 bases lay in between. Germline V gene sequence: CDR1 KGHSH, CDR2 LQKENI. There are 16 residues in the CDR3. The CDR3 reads CASSWQGSYSNQPQHF. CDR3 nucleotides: TGTGCCAGCTCTTGGCAGGGTTCCTATAGCAATCAGCCCCAGCATTTT. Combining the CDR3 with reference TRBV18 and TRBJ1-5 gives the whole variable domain NAGVMQNPRHLVRRRGQEARLRCSPMKGHSHVYWYRQLPEEGLKFMVYLQKENIIDESGMPKERFSAEFPKEGPSILRIQQVVRGDSAAYFCASSWQGSYSNQPQHFGDGTRLSIL.

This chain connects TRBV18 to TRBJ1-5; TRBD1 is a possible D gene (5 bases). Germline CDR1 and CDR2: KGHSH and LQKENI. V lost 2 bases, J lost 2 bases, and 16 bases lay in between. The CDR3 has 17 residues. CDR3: CASSPGLGRRGNQPQHF. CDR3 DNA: TGTGCCAGCTCACCAGGTCTGGGGCGGCGAGGCAATCAGCCCCAGCATTTT.

This CDR3 is CASSYQGHQPQHF. The CDR3 DNA follows: TGTGCCAGCAGTTACCAGGGGCATCAGCCCCAGCATTTT. This rearrangement joins TRBV2 to TRBJ1-5; tentatively, D is TRBD1 (6 bases). V was pared by 5 bases and J by 5 bases, with 10 bases between. CDR3 length: 13 amino acids. Per germline, CDR1 SNHLY and CDR2 FYNNEI.